Detailed here is one TCR beta chain. This record belongs to a study of shared clonotypes between healthy human individuals. As defined, naive CD8 cells were CD45RO-negative and positively selected for CCR7, with terminally differentiated effector memory CD45RA+ cells excluded. The method was immunoSEQ multiplex PCR; TCRdb's version includes in-frame clones alone and lacks a portion of them. The sample includes under 1 million clones, 95% to 97% of them seen just once. Sequenced material: naive CD8+ T cells sorted from blood. This receptor was identified in a young man in good health.

The DNA of the CDR3 is TGTGCCAGCAGCTTTCCCAATCCACTAGCGGGAAATTACAATGAGCAGTTCTTC. Its translation is CASSFPNPLAGNYNEQFF. This chain joins TRBV7-9 and TRBJ2-1; 10 bases line up with TRBD2. The ends lost 3 bases at V and 4 bases at J; junction bases unmatched: 12. The V gene's germline CDR1 is SEHNR and CDR2 FQNEAQ (reference sequence). This CDR3 has 18 residues.